This T cell receptor beta chain is from a study of graft-versus-host responses after intestinal transplantation. Looking at the study overall: For approximately three years after anti-thymocyte globulin induction, all recipients took tacrolimus and steroids.

TCRdb's copy holds only in-frame clones and misses some; the assay was immunoSEQ multiplex PCR. In the table there are about 19,000 clones, 90% of which are singletons. The TCR comes from a human patient who received an intestinal transplant, so some T cells may come from the graft donor. The sequenced sample was PBMCs, obtained approximately 56 weeks after transplant.

CDR3 region: CASSLMGYNEQFF. The CDR3 DNA reads TGTGCCAGCAGCCTAATGGGATACAATGAGCAGTTCTTC. The V gene is TRBV16, the J gene TRBJ2-1; D remains ambiguous. This CDR3 region has 13 residues. The germline CDR1 and CDR2 sequences are KGHSY and FQNENV. V was trimmed by 4 bases and J by 4 bases, leaving 8 bases between them.